The 17 T cell receptor beta chains reported below all come from one sample, sequenced in a study of blood T cell repertoires in COVID-19 (dated by TCRdb to between 2020 and 2021). The library was generated by the immunoSEQ multiplex PCR assay. TCRdb holds this immuneACCESS table with in-frame rearrangements only. Some clones are missing; in checked studies, unresolved V genes explain under half, and the rest has no known cause. In this sample the table shows some 270,000 clones, roughly nine tenths of which occur a single time. The ten largest clones represent 8.5% to 9% of the sample. The source material was peripheral blood. The receptors were sampled from a man aged 35 to 55 with active or convalescent COVID-19.

The chain uses TRBV6-5 and TRBJ1-2; TRBD1 matches at 9 bases. Trimming cost V 6 bases and J 8 bases; bases outside gene matches: 10. The CDR3 runs 14 residues. Germline CDR1 reads MNHEY; CDR2 reads SVGAGI. CDR3: CASRRTGDAIGYTF. Here the CDR3 DNA reads TGTGCCAGCAGGCGGACAGGGGACGCGATCGGCTACACCTTC.

The gene calls are TRBV7-8 and TRBJ2-7, with 7 bases identical to TRBD2. CDR1 is SGHVS, CDR2 FQNEAQ, per germline. The CDR3 runs 15 residues. V dropped 5 bases and J dropped 0; count of bases not matched to a gene: 7. In DNA form, the CDR3 reads TGTGCCAGCAGCCCGCGGGGAGGGAGCTCCTACGAGCAGTACTTC. It encodes CASSPRGGSSYEQYF.

The chain carries TRBV11-2 and TRBJ2-7, with D possibly matching TRBD2 (5 bases). The germline V and J ends were trimmed by 7 bases and 2 bases, with 9 bases remaining between them. The CDR3 extends over 12 amino acids. CDR1 and CDR2 (germline): SGHAT, FQNNGV. CDR3 region: CASTSGTYEQYF. DNA of the CDR3: TGTGCCAGCACCTCGGGGACCTACGAGCAGTACTTC.

This clone occurred once. The rearrangement links TRBV28 to TRBJ1-2; 9 bases fit TRBD1. With 6 bases clipped from V and 2 bases from J, the junction kept 10 bases outside the gene matches. This CDR3 is 16 amino acids long. The germline CDR1 and CDR2 sequences are MDHEN and SYDVKM. CDR3 nucleotide sequence: TGTGCCAGCAGAACAACCGGGACAGGGTTCAACTATGGCTACACCTTC. Its protein product is CASRTTGTGFNYGYTF.

In its sample, this clone was seen once. V gene TRBV21-1 combines with J gene TRBJ2-7; the table's D call of TRBD1 was not tested on the DNA. TRBV21-1 is annotated as a pseudogene. This CDR3 spans 13 amino acids. The CDR3 loop is CASNDRLSYEQYF. The CDR3 bases are TGTGCCAGCAACGACAGGCTATCCTACGAGCAGTACTTC.

The V call is TRBV7-9, the J call TRBJ1-4; 7 nucleotides align to TRBD1. Per the germline V gene, CDR1 is SEHNR and CDR2 is FQNEAQ (reference sequence). V dropped 6 bases and J dropped 3; count of bases not matched to a gene: 4. There are 14 residues in the CDR3. CDR3 coding DNA: TGTGCCAGCAGGAACGGGACAGCTAATGAAAAACTGTTTTTT. Protein product: CASRNGTANEKLFF.

This clone appeared a single time. The chain has TRBV7-3 and TRBJ2-4; 10 positions agree with TRBD1. CDR3 length: 18 residues. V lost 5 bases to trimming and J lost 1 base; unmatched junction nucleotides: 11. The germline V gene encodes CDR1 SGHTA and CDR2 FQGTGA. CDR3 nucleotide sequence: TGTGCCAGCAGCACGGACAGGGGGTACTCTCTCGCCAAAAACATTCAGTACTTC. Protein: CASSTDRGYSLAKNIQYF.

Regarding this clone: The conserved closing phenylalanine or tryptophan is absent in this CDR3, likely reflecting a read error. The DNA is omitted, as the CDR3 cannot be located on it reliably, and the CDR3 follows TCRdb's listing. The chain employs TRBV6-5 and TRBJ2-4; TRBD1 reflects the table's D call only, with no check against the DNA. CDR1 and CDR2 (germline): MNHEY, SVGAGI. The CDR3 extends over 13 residues, inclusive of both ends. CDR3 in amino acids: CASSSNFRGQFML.

The rearrangement uses TRBV18 and TRBJ1-6; the D is unclear. V lost 6 bases and J lost 0, with 18 bases in between. From germline, CDR1 is KGHSH and CDR2 LQKENI. This CDR3 comprises 18 residues. CDR3 DNA: TGTGCCAGCTCGCCTGTGGCTGCCGGGAGCTCCTATAATTCACCCCTCCACTTT. Its translation is CASSPVAAGSSYNSPLHF.

CDR3 amino acids: CASSVRRSGNTIYF. The CDR3 nucleotides read TGTGCCAGCAGTGTTAGGCGGTCTGGAAACACCATATATTTT. This sequence joins TRBV2 and TRBJ1-3, with unresolved D. The germline V gene encodes CDR1 SNHLY and CDR2 FYNNEI. The CDR3 length is 14 residues. With 4 bases removed from V and 1 base from J, the gap between germline ends came to 8 bases.

The J gene is TRBJ1-2, the V gene TRBV6-5, with TRBD1 matching 7 bases. The CDR3 is 14 residues long. Germline assignment: CDR1 MNHEY and CDR2 SVGAGI. Losses at the gene ends were 6 bases for V and 5 bases for J; bases not matched to a gene: 9. CDR3 protein: CASRMTGSYYGYTF. The CDR3 bases are TGTGCCAGCAGAATGACAGGGAGTTATTATGGCTACACCTTC.

V gene TRBV24-1 combines with J gene TRBJ2-7; tentative D call: TRBD1 (5 bases). V lost 4 bases and J lost 2, with 14 bases in between. Germline values: CDR1 KGHDR, CDR2 SFDVKD. This CDR3 has 15 residues. CDR3 bases: TGTGCCACCAGTGACACAGGCAAACTCGCCTACGAGCAGTACTTC. Translation gives CATSDTGKLAYEQYF.

This clone was found once. This rearrangement joins TRBV2 to TRBJ2-3; 11 bases agree with TRBD2. The CDR3 has 16 amino acids. The V gene end was trimmed by 6 bases and the J gene end by 5 bases; junction bases not matched to a gene: 10. Germline lookup yields CDR1 SNHLY and CDR2 FYNNEI. This CDR3 is CASSLGTSGFGDTQYF. The CDR3 DNA sequence: TGTGCCAGCAGCCTCGGGACTAGCGGCTTCGGAGATACGCAGTATTTT.

CDR3 region: CASSFPLVGTDTQYF. The DNA for the CDR3 is TGCGCCAGCAGCTTCCCCCTAGTTGGTACAGATACGCAGTATTTT. The chain combines TRBV5-1 with TRBJ2-3, with D unclear. Germline CDR1 is SGHRS and CDR2 is YFSETQ. The CDR3 has 15 amino acids. The V end was cut by 2 bases, the J end by 3 bases, with 13 bases between.

The chain joins TRBV29-1 to TRBJ2-1; TRBD2 matches at 10 bases. This CDR3 contains 14 residues. The J segment lost 7 bases and the V segment lost 7 bases, leaving 10 bases of the junction unmatched. The germline V gene has CDR1 SQVTM and CDR2 ANQGSEA. The CDR3 is CSATLLAGLNEQFF. CDR3 in DNA: TGCAGCGCAACACTACTAGCGGGGCTAAATGAGCAGTTCTTC.

The sample holds one count of this clone. One end of the junction varies from germline; a read error may be responsible. Here the CDR3 reads CASSFSRGAETGELFF. CDR3 DNA: TGTGCTAGCAGCTTTTCCAGGGGGGCGGAAACCGGGGAGCTGTTTTTT. This chain links TRBV7-7 with TRBJ2-2; tentative D call: TRBD1 (7 bases). This CDR3 region has 16 residues. The germline gives CDR1 SSHAT, CDR2 FNYEAQ (reference sequence).

The gene calls are TRBV5-1 and TRBJ1-2, with 7 bases fitting TRBD1. Germline CDR1 and CDR2: SGHRS and YFSETQ. V gave up 0 bases and J gave up 7 bases; unmatched junction bases: 6. CDR3 length: 14 residues. The CDR3 nucleotides read TGCGCCAGCAGCTTGGAAACGACAGGGCTTGGCTACACCTTC. Its protein is CASSLETTGLGYTF. Based on the CDR3 plus reference TRBV5-1 and TRBJ1-2, the full variable domain is KAGVTQTPRYLIKTRGQQVTLSCSPISGHRSVSWYQQTPGQGLQFLFEYFSETQRNKGNFPGRFSGRQFSNSRSEMNVSTLELGDSALYLCASSLETTGLGYTFGSGTRLTVV.